These 6 T cell receptor beta chains were all obtained from the same sample, sequenced in a study of blood T cell repertoires in COVID-19. Assay: immunoSEQ multiplex PCR; the TCRdb copy retains only in-frame clones and omits some. The sample consists of around 290,000 clones, 80% to 95% of them appearing once. The source material was PBMCs or T cells enriched from blood (not recorded which). The receptors shown here come from a woman in her thirties who had recovered from COVID-19.

The chain's CDR3 is CASSPDTYNSPLHF. The CDR3 DNA reads as TGTGCCAGCAGCCCGGACACCTATAATTCACCCCTCCACTTT. V and J are TRBV7-6 and TRBJ1-6, with D perhaps matching TRBD1 (5 bases). Trimming stripped 5 bases from V and 2 bases from J, with 7 bases between. The CDR3 spans 14 residues. Germline V gene data show CDR1 as SGHVS and CDR2 as FNYEAQ.

The gene calls are TRBV29-1 and TRBJ2-5; 7 nucleotides line up with TRBD2. The CDR3 loop spans 18 amino acids. Germline CDR1 reads SQVTM; CDR2 reads ANQGSEA. With 4 bases clipped from V and 4 bases from J, the junction kept 21 bases outside the gene matches. The CDR3 nucleotides read TGCAGCGTTGGTGGGGGATTGTTAGGCGCGGGAGACCGAGAGACCCAGTACTTC. Encoded protein: CSVGGGLLGAGDRETQYF.

The V gene is TRBV27, the J gene TRBJ2-2; maybe TRBD1 (5 bases). Germline CDR1 MNHEY, CDR2 SMNVEV (reference sequence). V was cut by 3 bases and J by 4 bases, with 9 bases left in between. CDR3 length equals 14 residues. The DNA for the CDR3 is TGTGCCAGCAGTTTGACAGAATTCACCGGGGAGCTGTTTTTT. Translating gives CASSLTEFTGELFF.

The chain couples TRBV7-8 to TRBJ1-5; D gene unclear. There are 13 residues in the CDR3. From germline, CDR1 is SGHVS and CDR2 FQNEAQ. V was pared by 5 bases and J by 4 bases, with 9 bases between. CDR3 nucleotides: TGTGCCAGCAGCCGGTTCAGTAATCAGCCCCAGCATTTT. It translates to CASSRFSNQPQHF.

The gene calls are TRBV20-1 and TRBJ1-6, with 9 bases identical to TRBD1. The CDR3 length is 15 residues. Trimming cost V 3 bases and J 9 bases; bases outside gene matches: 9. CDR1 is DFQATT and CDR2 is SNEGSKA in the germline V gene (reference sequence). CDR3 sequence (DNA): TGCAGTGCTAGTGCTCCGGGACAGGGAGGTTCACCCCTCCACTTT. Translation: CSASAPGQGGSPLHF.

This clone was seen only once. This sequence joins TRBV4-1 and TRBJ1-1; TRBD1 aligns across 10 bases. Germline V CDR1 and CDR2: MGHRA, YSYEKL. Trimming cost V 0 bases and J 11 bases; bases outside gene matches: 12. There are 16 residues in the CDR3. CDR3 in DNA: TGCGCCAGCAGCCAAGATATGGGACAGGGGATGAAAAAGGCTTTCTTT. Its translation: CASSQDMGQGMKKAFF.